Below are 26 T cell receptor beta chains sequenced from a single sample in a study of T cells in Graves' hyperthyroidism and ophthalmopathy. TCR beta CDR3 regions were amplified from RNA transcripts. Carried out on the TCR CDR3, a first-round RT-PCR used the HTBI primer set. TCRdb ran MiXCR on the multiplex PCR reads and lists one entry per CDR3 protein. The repertoire holds about half a million distinct CDR3 sequences, with around 24% as singletons. Specimen: blood. These receptors originate from a young woman with Graves' ophthalmopathy.

The gene calls are TRBV9 and TRBJ1-2; D perhaps matches TRBD1 (5 bases). The V end lost 3 bases, the J end lost 4 bases, and 19 bases lay between the germline ends. In germline, CDR1 is SGDLS, CDR2 YYNGEE. The CDR3 totals 16 residues. DNA for the CDR3: TGTGCCAGCAGCGGTCCGAGGGACGGCGTTTCCTATGGCTACACCTTC. This encodes CASSGPRDGVSYGYTF.

This clonotype has a count of ten or more. The V gene is TRBV2, the J gene TRBJ1-1; no clear D gene. The CDR3 totals 13 residues. CDR1 and CDR2 from the germline V gene are SNHLY and FYNNEI. V was pared by 8 bases and J by 1 base, with 11 bases between. This CDR3 is CASRTEQNTEAFF. CDR3 bases: TGTGCCAGCCGGACCGAACAGAACACTGAAGCTTTCTTT.

This chain joins TRBV30 and TRBJ2-7; D may match TRBD1 or TRBD2 (5 bases each). V was pared by 5 bases and J by 4 bases, with 18 bases between. Germline loops: CDR1 GTSNPN, CDR2 SVGIG (reference sequence). The CDR3 has 14 residues. This CDR3 reads CAWEGPEKTYEQYF. The CDR3 DNA reads TGTGCCTGGGAGGGACCAGAAAAGACGTACGAGCAGTACTTC.

This clonotype was counted ten times or more. This CDR3 reads CASSLASAGNTIYF. CDR3 in DNA: TGTGCCAGCAGCTTAGCTTCGGCTGGAAACACCATATATTTT. J is TRBJ1-3 and V is TRBV7-2; D is undetermined. The CDR3 sequence is 14 residues long. Per the germline V gene, CDR1 is SGHTA and CDR2 is FQGNSA. The V and J ends lost 0 bases and 2 bases respectively, with 5 bases between them.

V usage is TRBV30 and J usage is TRBJ2-7; TRBD1 aligns across 8 bases. Unmatched junction bases numbered 7, after V lost 7 bases and J lost 5 bases. The germline V gene has CDR1 GTSNPN and CDR2 SVGIG (reference sequence). The CDR3 is made up of 12 amino acids. CDR3 bases: TGTGCCTCCAACAGGGGGTGGGACGAGCAGTACTTC. This encodes CASNRGWDEQYF.

The gene calls are TRBV6-1 and TRBJ1-1; a possible D gene is TRBD1 (5 bases). In germline, CDR1 is MNHNS, CDR2 SASEGT. This CDR3 contains 12 residues. Trimming pared 8 bases from V and 10 bases from J, leaving 17 bases between. For the CDR3, the DNA is TGTGCCAGCGCCACCGGGGAAAGGGGAGCTTTCTTT. As protein: CASATGERGAFF.

The table lists this clonotype with a few counts. The chain is built from TRBV6-5 and TRBJ1-3; D unclear. Per germline, CDR1 MNHEY and CDR2 SVGAGI. Trimming pared 2 bases from V and 0 bases from J, leaving 11 bases between. The CDR3 covers 16 residues. The CDR3 is CASSYTPTGSGNTIYF. The CDR3 DNA is TGTGCCAGCAGTTACACGCCGACCGGCTCTGGAAACACCATATATTTT.

This clonotype was counted ten times or more. This chain uses TRBV6-2 or TRBV6-3 with TRBJ2-5; possible D gene TRBD1, 5 bases. The CDR3 extends over 14 amino acids. Germline V gives CDR1 MNHEY, CDR2 SVGEGT. V was cut by 0 bases and J by 2 bases, with 7 bases left in between. DNA of the CDR3: TGTGCCAGCAGTTACTCCGACAGTCAAGAGACCCAGTACTTC. Translated: CASSYSDSQETQYF.

This clonotype was recorded at least ten times. The V and J genes are TRBV11-1 and TRBJ2-2; possibly TRBD2 for D (5 bases). The CDR3 sequence is 15 residues long. Germline V gives CDR1 SGHAT, CDR2 FQDESV (reference sequence). V lost 3 bases and J 5 bases, leaving 13 bases between the germline ends. The CDR3: CASSFFSEKTGELFF. The CDR3 nucleotides read TGTGCCAGCAGCTTCTTTAGCGAAAAGACCGGGGAGCTGTTTTTT.

This clonotype was counted at least ten times. The rearrangement uses TRBV4-3 and TRBJ1-5; no definite D call. CDR1 and CDR2 (germline): LGHNA, YSLEER. The CDR3 is 14 residues long. V was cut by 0 bases and J by 4 bases, with 7 bases left in between. In DNA, the CDR3 is TGCGCCAGCAGCCAAGATTTACGGAATCAGCCCCAGCATTTT. Protein: CASSQDLRNQPQHF.

As regards this clonotype: One end of the junction varies from germline; a read error may be responsible. The V call is TRBV12-5, the J call TRBJ1-6; 7 nucleotides line up with TRBD1. CDR1 and CDR2 from the germline V gene are LGHNT and FRNRAP. The CDR3 extends over 16 amino acids. The CDR3: CASGPSRQGWNSPPHF. In DNA form, the CDR3 reads TGTGCTAGTGGTCCCTCCCGACAGGGCTGGAATTCACCCCCCCACTTT.

This clonotype was seen repeatedly, ten times or more. Here the CDR3 DNA reads TGTGCCAGCAGCCAAGGGACGCCAAGCTACGAGCAGTACTTC. It is translated as CASSQGTPSYEQYF. V gene TRBV3-1 combines with J gene TRBJ2-7; D call uncertain. The CDR3 contains 14 residues. Trimming removed 1 base from V and 3 bases from J, with 10 bases in between. From germline, CDR1 is LGHDT and CDR2 YNNKEL (reference sequence).

The chain has TRBV12-3 or TRBV12-4 and TRBJ2-7; 7 bases fit TRBD2. The junction had 8 bases not matched to a gene; V was cut back by 6 bases and J by 0 bases. This CDR3 is built from 15 residues. The CDR3 sequence is CASSGLQRGSYEQYF. The CDR3 DNA follows: TGTGCCAGCAGCGGGCTTCAGCGGGGCTCCTACGAGCAGTACTTC.

In its sample, this clonotype was seen many times. The chain is built from TRBV4-1 and TRBJ1-1; the match to TRBD1 covers 9 bases. Germline lookup yields CDR1 MGHRA and CDR2 YSYEKL. The CDR3 is 14 residues long. V lost 7 bases, J lost 1 base, and 4 bases stayed unmatched. The CDR3 reads CASISDRGNTEAFF. DNA for the CDR3: TGCGCCAGCATTTCGGACAGGGGGAACACTGAAGCTTTCTTT.

This clonotype was detected many times. The chain has TRBV4-3 and TRBJ2-7; a weak D match, TRBD2 (5 bases). Germline lookup yields CDR1 LGHNA and CDR2 YSLEER. V was pared by 1 base and J by 3 bases, with 10 bases between. The CDR3 consists of 14 residues. CDR3 amino acids: CASSQGAGSYEQYF. As DNA, the CDR3 is TGCGCCAGCAGCCAAGGTGCGGGCAGCTACGAGCAGTACTTC.

This clonotype was seen many times. The V and J genes are TRBV4-3 and TRBJ1-2; D remains ambiguous. V was clipped by 0 bases and J by 8 bases, with 13 bases between them. Looked up from germline, CDR1 is LGHNA and CDR2 is YSLEER. The CDR3 spans 14 residues. CDR3 nucleotide sequence: TGCGCCAGCAGCCAAGATTTCGGGGAAGACGGCTACACCTTC. Its protein product is CASSQDFGEDGYTF.

This clonotype appeared many times. The chain is built from TRBV12-3 or TRBV12-4 and TRBJ1-1; no firm D call. V lost 6 bases to trimming and J lost 0 bases, with 11 bases between them. The CDR3 covers 14 residues. This CDR3 is CASSRPGLNTEAFF. The CDR3 bases are TGTGCCAGCAGCCGACCGGGCCTGAACACTGAAGCTTTCTTT.

This clonotype was observed at least ten times. The J gene is TRBJ2-7, the V gene TRBV7-2; 8 positions match TRBD1. The germline V gene encodes CDR1 SGHTA and CDR2 FQGNSA. The CDR3 runs 15 residues. V lost 2 bases to trimming and J lost 3 bases; unmatched junction nucleotides: 6. This CDR3 reads CASSLTPGQGYEQYF. The CDR3 DNA sequence: TGTGCCAGCAGCTTAACCCCTGGACAGGGCTACGAGCAGTACTTC.

This clonotype showed up many times. The chain combines TRBV7-2 with TRBJ2-6, with D hard to call. The CDR3 totals 15 residues. CDR1 and CDR2 from the germline V gene are SGHTA and FQGNSA. V was pared by 7 bases and J by 1 base, with 11 bases between. The CDR3 DNA follows: TGTGCCAGCAATACGATACGGTCTGGGGCCAACGTCCTGACTTTC. As protein: CASNTIRSGANVLTF.

This clonotype was counted ten times or more. V and J are TRBV15 and TRBJ1-1; no definite D call. The CDR3 extends over 18 amino acids. V lost 2 bases, J lost 0 bases, and 19 bases lay in between. CDR1 LNHNV and CDR2 YYDKDF come from the germline V gene (reference sequence). The CDR3 protein is CATSRTRRVIAMNTEAFF. DNA of the CDR3: TGTGCCACCAGCAGAACCAGACGAGTTATTGCTATGAACACTGAAGCTTTCTTT.

This clonotype was observed many times. The chain combines TRBV28 with TRBJ1-5; the D gene is possibly TRBD1 (6 bases). Germline V gives CDR1 MDHEN, CDR2 SYDVKM. The CDR3 is 15 residues long. V lost 4 bases to trimming and J lost 3 bases, with 13 bases between them. The CDR3 loop reads CASSSPWDINQPQHF. CDR3 nucleotides: TGTGCCAGCAGTTCCCCGTGGGACATCAATCAGCCCCAGCATTTT.

Many counts were recorded for this clonotype. The chain combines TRBV9 with TRBJ2-5; D unresolved. The CDR3 has 13 residues. Trimming shortened V by 1 base and J by 5 bases, and 9 bases separated the two germline ends. Germline CDR1 SGDLS, CDR2 YYNGEE. CDR3 in DNA: TGTGCCAGCAGCGTACCCCCCTCGGAGACCCAGTACTTC. This gives the protein CASSVPPSETQYF. The variable domain in full, completed from reference TRBV9 and TRBJ2-5, reads DSGVTQTPKHLITATGQRVTLRCSPRSGDLSVYWYQQSLDQGLQFLIQYYNGEERAKGNILERFSAQQFPDLHSELNLSSLELGDSALYFCASSVPPSETQYFGPGTRLLVL.

In its sample, this clonotype was seen many times. A much bigger clone sits one base away, suggesting this may be a read error. The chain has TRBV6-1 and TRBJ2-4, with D possibly being TRBD1 (6 bases). This CDR3 contains 13 residues. Looked up from germline, CDR1 is MNHNS and CDR2 is SASEGT. This CDR3 reads CASSPNQGSIKYF. CDR3 DNA sequence: TGTGCCAGCAGTCCGAACCAGGGGAGCATTAAGTACTTC.

V is TRBV29-1 and J is TRBJ2-7; 8 nucleotides line up with TRBD2. Germline V lookup: CDR1 SQVTM, CDR2 ANQGSEA. Losses at the gene ends were 5 bases for V and 6 bases for J; bases not matched to a gene: 6. This CDR3 spans 12 amino acids. CDR3 region: CSVPGGPSEQYF. CDR3 nucleotides: TGCAGCGTTCCGGGAGGGCCTAGCGAGCAGTACTTC.

Notes on this clonotype: An end of the junction does not agree with germline; a read error may underlie this. This chain connects TRBV24-1 to TRBJ2-7; unclear D gene. CDR1 and CDR2 from the germline V gene are KGHDR and SFDVKD. There are 13 residues in the CDR3. CDR3 in amino acids: CSTSDPGTYEQYF. The CDR3 region has the DNA TGTTCCACCAGTGACCCTGGTACCTACGAGCAGTACTTC.

This clonotype was counted at least ten times. The rearrangement links TRBV11-2 to TRBJ1-1; 7 nucleotides line up with TRBD1. The germline V gene has CDR1 SGHAT and CDR2 FQNNGV. The J segment lost 1 base and the V segment lost 5 bases, leaving 7 bases of the junction unmatched. CDR3 size: 15 residues. The CDR3 loop is CASSLLTGENTEAFF. The CDR3 DNA follows: TGTGCCAGCAGCCTACTAACAGGGGAGAACACTGAAGCTTTCTTT.